A single sample gave rise to the 29 T cell receptor beta chains below, sequenced in a study of blood T cell repertoires in COVID-19. Sequencing used immunoSEQ multiplex PCR; TCRdb keeps in-frame clones, though not all of them. The table lists 250,000 to 350,000 clones, roughly 87% of them singletons. Sample: peripheral blood. These receptors all come from a man aged 18 to 30 with active or convalescent COVID-19.

The V and J genes are TRBV11-2 and TRBJ2-4; weak D call: TRBD2 (6 bases). Germline-derived CDR1 and CDR2 are SGHAT and FQNNGV. Trimming cost V 1 base and J 12 bases, with 13 bases left between them. The CDR3 has 13 amino acids. Here the CDR3 reads CASSLVPGEGQYF. The CDR3 DNA follows: TGTGCCAGCAGCTTAGTTCCGGGAGAGGGTCAGTACTTC.

As regards this clone: Other DNA sequences of this sample code for an identical CDR3. V gene TRBV28 combines with J gene TRBJ1-2; D unresolved. Germline V gene sequence: CDR1 MDHEN, CDR2 SYDVKM. This CDR3 has 13 residues. The germline V and J ends were trimmed by 3 bases and 1 base, with 6 bases remaining between them. For the CDR3, the DNA is TGTGCCAGCAGTTTCCCGGGTAACTATGGCTACACCTTC. The encoded protein is CASSFPGNYGYTF.

The V and J genes are TRBV6-5 and TRBJ2-3; tentative D call: TRBD2 (6 bases). Germline V gene sequence: CDR1 MNHEY, CDR2 SVGAGI. V was clipped by 0 bases and J by 5 bases, with 9 bases between them. This CDR3 comprises 14 residues. The CDR3 DNA sequence: TGTGCCAGCAGTTACTCCGGGGGTCTAGATACGCAGTATTTT. Translating it yields CASSYSGGLDTQYF.

The chain links TRBV11-2 to TRBJ1-3; D remains ambiguous. The germline V gene has CDR1 SGHAT and CDR2 FQNNGV. Trimming took 3 bases from V and 0 from J, leaving 12 bases between them. The CDR3 runs to 16 residues. Here the CDR3 reads CASSLDREHSGNTIYF. The CDR3 DNA reads TGTGCCAGCAGCTTGGACCGGGAACACTCTGGAAACACCATATATTTT.

This chain joins TRBV29-1 and TRBJ1-1; no firm D call. The CDR3 loop spans 14 amino acids. V lost 2 bases, J lost 1 base, and 11 bases lay in between. The germline V gene has CDR1 SQVTM and CDR2 ANQGSEA. The CDR3 DNA sequence: TGCAGCGTTGAAATCCGATGGCAGAACACTGAAGCTTTCTTT. Protein sequence: CSVEIRWQNTEAFF.

The rearrangement links TRBV5-8 to TRBJ1-2, with a weak D call TRBD1 (6 bases). The CDR3 runs 19 residues. Trimming removed 2 bases from V and 4 bases from J, with 27 bases in between. CDR1 and CDR2 from the germline V gene are SGHTS and YDEGEE. CDR3 loop: CASSFALETQGFPSYGYTF. The CDR3 nucleotides read TGTGCCAGCAGCTTTGCCCTCGAAACACAGGGATTCCCTAGCTATGGCTACACCTTC.

The chain links TRBV12-5 to TRBJ1-6; a weak D match, TRBD1 (5 bases). The V and J ends lost 4 bases and 0 bases respectively, with 10 bases between them. CDR3 length equals 16 residues. Germline assignment: CDR1 LGHNT and CDR2 FRNRAP. CDR3 loop: CASGSFGGSYNSPLHF. DNA of the CDR3: TGTGCTAGTGGTTCCTTCGGGGGCTCCTATAATTCACCCCTCCACTTT.

This chain joins TRBV7-8 and TRBJ2-5; D is uncertain. Per the germline V gene, CDR1 is SGHVS and CDR2 is FQNEAQ. The V end lost 1 base, the J end lost 3 bases, and 6 bases lay between the germline ends. CDR3 size: 13 residues. CDR3 DNA: TGTGCCAGCAGCTTAGGACTTAAAGAGACCCAGTACTTC. This codes for CASSLGLKETQYF.

The rearrangement uses TRBV5-1 and TRBJ2-3; 7 bases fit TRBD2. CDR1 is SGHRS, CDR2 YFSETQ, per germline. This CDR3 is built from 15 residues. Trimming removed 4 bases from V and 2 bases from J; junction bases left unmatched: 7. Here the CDR3 reads CASSPVGTNTDTQYF. CDR3 nucleotides: TGCGCCAGCAGCCCTGTGGGGACTAACACAGATACGCAGTATTTT.

V gene TRBV27 combines with J gene TRBJ2-7, with 8 positions matching TRBD1. With V trimmed by 0 bases and J by 9 bases, 7 bases remained unmatched. The CDR3 runs to 14 residues. CDR1 and CDR2 (germline): MNHEY, SMNVEV (reference sequence). The CDR3 region has the DNA TGTGCCAGCAGTTTATCAGGACAGGGCGTGGGGCAGTACTTC. Translation: CASSLSGQGVGQYF.

The chain carries TRBV11-2 and TRBJ2-7; the D gene is possibly TRBD1 (5 bases). Looked up from germline, CDR1 is SGHAT and CDR2 is FQNNGV. Deletions cut 5 bases from V and 3 bases from J, with 20 bases between. The CDR3 spans 16 residues. CDR3 in DNA: TGTGCCAGCAGCGATAAAAGTTGGGGCCCTCACTACGAGCAGTACTTC. Translation: CASSDKSWGPHYEQYF.

The chain carries TRBV6-5 and TRBJ2-3, with D tentatively TRBD2 (6 bases). Trimming cost V 0 bases and J 2 bases, with 9 bases left between them. This CDR3 contains 15 residues. Germline V gene lookup returns CDR1 MNHEY and CDR2 SVGAGI. The CDR3 sequence is CASSYSGLHTDTQYF. The CDR3 coding sequence is TGTGCCAGCAGTTACTCGGGACTTCACACAGATACGCAGTATTTT.

The chain employs TRBV9 and TRBJ2-1; 9 bases are shared with TRBD2. The CDR3 has 15 amino acids. J gave up 6 bases and V 4 bases, and 8 bases lay outside the gene matches. Germline V gene lookup returns CDR1 SGDLS and CDR2 YYNGEE. DNA of the CDR3: TGTGCCAGCAGCCCAAGCGGGAGGTTAAGCAATGAGCAGTTCTTC. It specifies CASSPSGRLSNEQFF.

This chain connects TRBV27 to TRBJ2-7, with 7 bases matching TRBD1. CDR3 length equals 13 residues. After removal of 2 bases from V and 5 bases from J, the junction contained 3 bases not matched to a gene. The germline gives CDR1 MNHEY, CDR2 SMNVEV (reference sequence). The CDR3 loop reads CASSLGDSNEQYF. The CDR3 nucleotides are TGTGCCAGCAGTTTAGGGGACAGTAACGAGCAGTACTTC.

The chain employs TRBV4-3 and TRBJ2-3; a possible D gene is TRBD2 (5 bases). V was clipped by 0 bases and J by 0 bases, with 19 bases between them. CDR1 is LGHNA, CDR2 YSLEER, per germline. The length of the CDR3 is 19 residues. CDR3 sequence (DNA): TGCGCCAGCAGCCAAGAGAGCCCCCAGTGGACTTATAGCACAGATACGCAGTATTTT. Translated, it gives CASSQESPQWTYSTDTQYF.

This rearrangement joins TRBV29-1 to TRBJ2-7; no definite D call. This CDR3 region has 14 residues. Trimming removed 2 bases from V and 2 bases from J, with 13 bases in between. CDR1 is SQVTM and CDR2 is ANQGSEA in the germline V gene. The CDR3 DNA sequence: TGCAGCGTTGAATTGGCGACTGAGACCTACGAGCAGTACTTC. As protein: CSVELATETYEQYF.

The V gene is TRBV19, the J gene TRBJ2-1; D not certain. In germline, CDR1 is LNHDA, CDR2 SQIVND (reference sequence). V was cut by 0 bases and J by 2 bases, with 8 bases left in between. The CDR3 totals 15 residues. The CDR3 sequence: CASSIEAGPYNEQFF. The DNA of the CDR3 is TGTGCCAGTAGTATAGAAGCAGGCCCCTACAATGAGCAGTTCTTC. The full variable domain, its missing parts supplied by reference TRBV19 and TRBJ2-1, is DGGITQSPKYLFRKEGQNVTLSCEQNLNHDAMYWYRQDPGQGLRLIYYSQIVNDFQKGDIAEGYSVSREKKESFPLTVTSAQKNPTAFYLCASSIEAGPYNEQFFGPGTRLTVL.

This chain connects TRBV7-6 to TRBJ1-5; possibly TRBD1 for D (6 bases). This CDR3 has 15 residues. Looked up from germline, CDR1 is SGHVS and CDR2 is FNYEAQ. Trimming stripped 3 bases from V and 5 bases from J, with 14 bases between. CDR3 region: CASSLFTGIDQPQHF. Here the CDR3 DNA reads TGTGCCAGCAGCTTGTTTACAGGGATTGATCAGCCCCAGCATTTT.

This chain links TRBV19 with TRBJ1-1; D uncertain. Trimming removed 2 bases at V and 4 bases at J, with 8 bases between. CDR1 and CDR2 (germline): LNHDA, SQIVND (reference sequence). The CDR3 is 13 residues long. The CDR3 DNA is TGTGCCAGTAGTATATTTAGTGGCACTGAAGCTTTCTTT. Translation: CASSIFSGTEAFF.

The gene calls are TRBV9 and TRBJ2-2, with 11 nucleotides matching TRBD2. This CDR3 spans 17 amino acids. CDR1 and CDR2 from the germline V gene are SGDLS and YYNGEE. The V and J ends lost 0 bases and 1 base, in that order; junction bases with no gene match: 2. CDR3 amino acids: CASSVAGTSGNTGELFF. CDR3 DNA sequence: TGTGCCAGCAGCGTAGCCGGGACTAGCGGGAACACCGGGGAGCTGTTTTTT.

The chain couples TRBV28 to TRBJ2-1; 8 nucleotides agree with TRBD2. The CDR3 length is 14 residues. The V gene's germline CDR1 is MDHEN and CDR2 SYDVKM. V shed 6 bases and J 4 bases; nucleotides not matched to a gene: 5. CDR3 sequence reads: CASRGSGTYNEQFF. The CDR3, as DNA: TGTGCCAGCAGGGGTAGCGGGACGTACAATGAGCAGTTCTTC.

The chain has TRBV5-5 and TRBJ1-5, with TRBD1 identical over 7 bases. Germline-derived CDR1 and CDR2 are SGHKS and YYEKEE (reference sequence). CDR3 length equals 15 residues. Trimming at V came to 0 bases and at J to 6 bases, leaving 6 bases not matched to a gene. The CDR3: CASSLADRVSQPQHF. The CDR3, as DNA: TGTGCCAGCAGCTTGGCTGACAGGGTCTCTCAGCCCCAGCATTTT.

The chain carries TRBV11-3 and TRBJ2-3; D possibly corresponds to TRBD2 (6 bases). The CDR3 is 15 residues long. V lost 5 bases and J 0 bases, leaving 12 bases between the germline ends. The germline CDR1 and CDR2 sequences are SGHNT and YENEEA. The CDR3, as DNA: TGTGCCAGCAGCGATGGAAGCGGGAGCACAGATACGCAGTATTTT. Translated: CASSDGSGSTDTQYF.

The gene calls are TRBV19 and TRBJ2-1, with 10 bases fitting TRBD2. Germline assignment: CDR1 LNHDA and CDR2 SQIVND (reference sequence). The CDR3 is made up of 19 amino acids. The V segment lost 1 base and the J segment 0 bases; nucleotides outside the gene matches: 9. The CDR3 bases are TGTGCCAGTAGTATAGGTCGACTAGCGGGCGCCAGCTCCTACAATGAGCAGTTCTTC. Translating it yields CASSIGRLAGASSYNEQFF.

In its sample, this clone was seen once. The rearrangement uses TRBV28 and TRBJ1-1, with D maybe TRBD1 (5 bases). Germline lookup yields CDR1 MDHEN and CDR2 SYDVKM. The CDR3 is 15 residues long. Between the trimmed V and J ends, which lost 6 bases and 1 base, there was a span of 15 bases. The CDR3 protein is CASRLGGGTNTEAFF. The CDR3 bases are TGTGCCAGCAGACTTGGGGGGGGGACGAACACTGAAGCTTTCTTT.

This chain connects TRBV2 to TRBJ1-3; no reliable D call. This CDR3 comprises 15 residues. The V end lost 7 bases, the J end lost 0 bases, and 13 bases lay between the germline ends. Germline V lookup: CDR1 SNHLY, CDR2 FYNNEI. The CDR3 bases are TGTGCCAGCACCCAGACACCCTTCTCTGGAAACACCATATATTTT. This translates into CASTQTPFSGNTIYF.

The CDR3 nucleotides read TGTGCCAGCAGCTTGAACCCTAGCGAGCAGTTCTTC. Protein: CASSLNPSEQFF. V is TRBV5-4 and J is TRBJ2-1; the D gene is possibly TRBD2 (5 bases). CDR3 size: 12 residues. Germline V lookup: CDR1 SGHNT, CDR2 YYREEE (reference sequence). V lost 1 base to trimming and J lost 10 bases, with 9 bases between them.

The J gene is TRBJ1-5, the V gene TRBV19, with a possible D match to TRBD1 (5 bases). The germline V and J ends were trimmed by 5 bases and 7 bases, with 24 bases remaining between them. The V gene's germline CDR1 is LNHDA and CDR2 SQIVND (reference sequence). There are 17 residues in the CDR3. The CDR3 sequence is CASSSYPSAGINQPQHF. DNA of the CDR3: TGTGCCAGTAGTTCATACCCCTCAGCAGGGATAAACCAGCCCCAGCATTTT.

The chain is built from TRBV4-2 and TRBJ2-3, with 9 bases matching TRBD2. V was clipped by 0 bases and J by 1 base; unmatched bases: 5. The CDR3 length is 17 residues. The germline V gene encodes CDR1 LGHNA and CDR2 YNFKEQ. CDR3 DNA: TGTGCCAGCAGCCAAGATACCAGGACTAGCGGCACAGATACGCAGTATTTT. Protein sequence: CASSQDTRTSGTDTQYF.